This T cell receptor (beta chain) was profiled in a study of HIV-infected patients and healthy controls. Study-wide results and limits: MAIT alpha-chain CDR3s were frequent in healthy controls, depleted in HIV+. With just sixteen HIV-infected individuals processed, the findings' generality was considered strongly limited. Healthy controls shared more CDR3 sequences between individuals than HIV-infected patients did.

Alpha and beta constant-region primers primed reverse transcription of around 540 ng RNA. Alpha and beta chain libraries were made separately by chain-specific third strand synthesis with multiplexing indices. A 5' RACE adapter with a random hexamer and the SP2 primer site was joined to cDNA. TCRdb passed the 5' RACE reads through MiXCR, listing each CDR3 protein once. The data show more than 15,000 distinct CDR3 sequences, roughly a tenth seen once. Notes on this clonotype: No antigen is known for it.

CDR3 size: 14 residues. Germline V CDR1 and CDR2: SGHTA, FQGNSA. The V and J ends lost 2 bases and 7 bases respectively, with 15 bases between them. The repertoire came from unfractionated whole blood and reflected all unsorted peripheral T cells. The chain is built from TRBV7-2 and TRBJ2-7, with a tentative D call TRBD2 (5 bases). The TCR comes from an adult in good health. Sample: blood. For the CDR3, the DNA is TGTGCCAGCAGCTTATCCGTGCTGACGGGGGAGCAGTACTTC. Its protein product is CASSLSVLTGEQYF.